Listed below are T cell receptor beta chains from one sample, sequenced in a study of T cell responses to AZD1222 COVID-19 vaccine. The assay was immunoSEQ multiplex PCR, and TCRdb's table has in-frame clones only and misses some. This sample has around 150,000 clones; 70% to 90% occur once, and the top ten carry 2.2%. Material: peripheral blood, obtained on day 0 of AZD1222 vaccination. These receptor sequences come from an adult in good health. Each CDR3 is given without its conserved first and last residue. Expanded clones get a size class; other rows say once, few or many, or leave the size out.

clone size | J gene | V gene | CDR3 protein
. | TRBJ1-3 | TRBV7-8 | ASSLAGLPRASGNTIY
. | TRBJ2-2 | TRBV9 | ASSAPSRGQDTGELF
. | TRBJ1-5 | TRBV5-5 | ASSGTGDISNQPQH
. | TRBJ1-3 | TRBV6-5 | ASSDGGAGGNTIY
. | TRBJ2-2 | TRBV10-3 | AISGDRAYTGELF
. | TRBJ2-3 | TRBV9 | ASSVVSRADTQY
. | TRBJ1-2 | TRBV5-1 | ASSVGTGSSGYT
. | TRBJ1-1 | TRBV6-4 | ASRAQGSNTEAF
once | TRBJ1-1 | TRBV10-3 | ATMPSGDHTEAF
once | TRBJ2-2 | TRBV9 | ASSGGTGFYTGELF
. | TRBJ1-2 | TRBV6-5 | ASCSSGSDYGYT
few | TRBJ2-1 | TRBV6-2/TRBV6-3 | ASSFGREQF
. | TRBJ2-7 | TRBV11-2 | ASSLDLGVYEQY
. | TRBJ2-3 | TRBV12-3/TRBV12-4 | AIGEPDTQY
once | TRBJ2-1 | TRBV20-1 | SASPFSGGTLNEQF
once | TRBJ1-3 | TRBV7-9 | ASSQQGGSGNTIY
. | TRBJ2-3 | TRBV19 | ASSIVPWRAGNTDTQY
once | TRBJ2-6 | TRBV15 | ATSREPGQGSGANVLT
. | TRBJ1-5 | TRBV23-1 | ASSQAFYSNQPQH
. | TRBJ2-1 | TRBV30 | AWNSRGPGYNEQF
. | TRBJ2-3 | TRBV4-3 | ASSQDPPYPPEWQY
. | TRBJ1-3 | TRBV9 | ASSVGQGIGNTIY
. | TRBJ2-7 | TRBV13 | ASSLEGTGGRYEQY
once | TRBJ1-3 | TRBV5-5 | ASSLGQGPTIY
. | TRBJ1-6 | TRBV25-1 | ASSEWSQTGIGGSPLH
once | TRBJ1-4 | TRBV18 | ASSPTGTGGNEKLF
. | TRBJ2-7 | TRBV5-4 | ASSSETSAALREQY
. | TRBJ1-2 | TRBV13 | ASSLKGYMGYT
once | TRBJ1-5 | TRBV19 | ASSIGDESNQPQH
once | TRBJ2-2 | TRBV5-6 | ASSPMARLAGAGELF
once | TRBJ1-2 | TRBV28 | ASSLGILGYT
. | TRBJ2-5 | TRBV23-1 | ASSQIPGRETQY
. | TRBJ2-1 | TRBV5-5 | ASSPTGTSGAGEQF
. | TRBJ1-3 | TRBV15 | ATSRELGGVVGGNTIY
once | TRBJ2-1 | TRBV13 | ASSPGTGARGSYNEQF
. | TRBJ1-6 | TRBV6-1 | ASSEVGNSPLH
. | TRBJ1-5 | TRBV4-1 | ASSQAGTITEPQH
. | TRBJ2-1 | TRBV7-6 | ASSNSGDAYNEQF
. | TRBJ1-1 | TRBV5-8 | ASSRGEGADTEAF
. | TRBJ2-7 | TRBV4-2 | ASSQAPTPEQY
once | TRBJ2-7 | TRBV27 | ASSWTSLAEQY
. | TRBJ2-4 | TRBV13 | ASSLWTEGIQY
. | TRBJ1-5 | TRBV11-2 | ASSPDRYNQPQH
. | TRBJ2-7 | TRBV5-6 | ASSLDGYYEQY
. | TRBJ1-1 | TRBV9 | ASSVGMTEAF
. | TRBJ1-1 | TRBV5-1 | ASSFRTGAGATEAF
. | TRBJ1-5 | TRBV24-1 | ATEITGTDSNQPQH
. | TRBJ1-5 | TRBV18 | ASSPAGSSDQPQH
. | TRBJ2-1 | TRBV27 | ATVTPRGRLYNEQF
. | TRBJ2-7 | TRBV5-8 | ASSLRIAGGPVEQY
. | TRBJ2-1 | TRBV19 | ASHDQREGPSSYNEQF
. | TRBJ1-1 | TRBV19 | ASSMKALGTEAF
. | TRBJ1-4 | TRBV7-9 | ASGDRADEKLF
. | TRBJ1-1 | TRBV13 | ASSFLGLGATRGDTEAF